This record concerns one T cell receptor beta chain sequence. What it binds is not known. Germline CDR1 reads SGHTA; CDR2 reads FQGNSA. CDR3 size: 13 residues. Trimming took 1 base from V and 7 from J, leaving 8 bases between them. Sequenced by immunoSEQ multiplex PCR; TCRdb stores in-frame clones only, minus some. The profile covers some 19,000 clones, with roughly 84% appearing a single time and about 2.6% taken by the ten largest. This entry belongs to a study of T cells in localized non-small cell lung cancer. The study, taken as a whole, reports: Longer overall survival accompanied higher blood T cell density. Clonality peaked in uninvolved adjacent lung rather than tumor. Heterogeneity is still possible, as just one tumor region was sequenced.

V and J are TRBV7-2 and TRBJ2-1, with unresolved D. This TCR was recovered from a man aged 35-69 years with stage I lung adenocarcinoma. Sequenced material: peripheral blood, taken before any cancer treatment. The CDR3 reads CASSLGIINEQFF. As DNA, the CDR3 is TGTGCCAGCAGCTTAGGCATAATAAATGAGCAGTTCTTC.